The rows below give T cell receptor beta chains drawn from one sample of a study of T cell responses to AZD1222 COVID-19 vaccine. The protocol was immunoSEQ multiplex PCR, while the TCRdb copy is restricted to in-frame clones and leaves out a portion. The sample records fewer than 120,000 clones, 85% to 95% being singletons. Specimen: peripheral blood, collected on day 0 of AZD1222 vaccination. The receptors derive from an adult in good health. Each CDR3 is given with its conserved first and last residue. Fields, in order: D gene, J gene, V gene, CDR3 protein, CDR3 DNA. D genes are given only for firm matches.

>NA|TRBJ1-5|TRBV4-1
CASSKDVQGRQPQHF
TGCGCCAGCAGCAAGGACGTTCAGGGGCGGCAGCCCCAGCATTTT
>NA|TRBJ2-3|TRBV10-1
CASSESQGTDTQYF
TGCGCCAGCAGTGAGTCACAGGGCACAGATACGCAGTATTTT
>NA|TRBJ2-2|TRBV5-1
CASSEGLPNTGELFF
TGCGCCAGCAGCGAAGGGCTACCAAACACCGGGGAGCTGTTTTTT
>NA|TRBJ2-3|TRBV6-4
CASRGGPSTDTQYF
TGTGCCAGCAGGGGGGGTCCAAGCACAGATACGCAGTATTTT
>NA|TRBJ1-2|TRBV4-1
CASSQNTGYGYTF
TGCGCCAGCAGCCAAAACACAGGCTATGGCTACACCTTC
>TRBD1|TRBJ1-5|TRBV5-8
CASSRGQADNQPQHF
TGTGCCAGCAGCCGGGGACAGGCTGATAATCAGCCCCAGCATTTT
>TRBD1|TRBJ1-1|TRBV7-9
CASSLSSGGNTEAFF
TGTGCCAGCAGCTTATCATCAGGGGGGAACACTGAAGCTTTCTTT
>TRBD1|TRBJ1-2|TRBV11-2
CASSLQGAHGYTF
TGTGCCAGCAGCTTACAGGGGGCCCATGGCTACACCTTC
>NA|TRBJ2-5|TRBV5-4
CASSLAGIRVETQYF
TGTGCCAGCAGCTTGGCTGGGATCAGGGTAGAGACCCAGTACTTC
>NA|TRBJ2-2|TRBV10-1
CASRGDHAYTGELFF
TGCGCCAGCAGAGGGGATCACGCTTATACCGGGGAGCTGTTTTTT
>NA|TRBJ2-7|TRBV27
CASSLRWVSSYEQYF
TGTGCCAGCAGTTTAAGATGGGTAAGCTCCTACGAGCAGTACTTC
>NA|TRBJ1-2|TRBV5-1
CASSLGPSYGYTF
TGCGCCAGCAGTCTGGGACCGAGTTATGGCTACACCTTC